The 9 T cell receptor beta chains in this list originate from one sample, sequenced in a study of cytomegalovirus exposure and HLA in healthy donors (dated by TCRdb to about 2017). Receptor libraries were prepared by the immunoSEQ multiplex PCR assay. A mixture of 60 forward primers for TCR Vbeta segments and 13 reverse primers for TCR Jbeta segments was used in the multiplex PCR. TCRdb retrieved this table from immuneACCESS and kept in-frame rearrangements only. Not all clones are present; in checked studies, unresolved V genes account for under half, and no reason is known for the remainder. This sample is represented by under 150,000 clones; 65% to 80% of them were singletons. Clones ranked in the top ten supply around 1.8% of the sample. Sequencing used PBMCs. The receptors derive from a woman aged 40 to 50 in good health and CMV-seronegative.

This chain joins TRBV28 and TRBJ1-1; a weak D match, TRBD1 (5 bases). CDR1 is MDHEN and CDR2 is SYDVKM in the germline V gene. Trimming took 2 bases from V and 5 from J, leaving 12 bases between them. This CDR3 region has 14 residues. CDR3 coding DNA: TGTGCCAGCAGTTTAGGCAGGGAAGAAACTGAAGCTTTCTTT. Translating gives CASSLGREETEAFF.

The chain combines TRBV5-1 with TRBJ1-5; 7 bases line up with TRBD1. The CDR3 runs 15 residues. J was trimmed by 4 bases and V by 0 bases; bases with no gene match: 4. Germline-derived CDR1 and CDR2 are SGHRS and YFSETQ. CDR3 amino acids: CASSLGTGINQPQHF. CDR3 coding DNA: TGCGCCAGCAGCTTGGGGACAGGAATTAATCAGCCCCAGCATTTT.

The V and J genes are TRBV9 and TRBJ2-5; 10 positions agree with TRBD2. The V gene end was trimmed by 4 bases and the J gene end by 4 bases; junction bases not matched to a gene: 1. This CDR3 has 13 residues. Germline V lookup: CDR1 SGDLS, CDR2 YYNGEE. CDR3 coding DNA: TGTGCCAGCAGCAGCGGGAGGGGAGAGACCCAGTACTTC. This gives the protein CASSSGRGETQYF.

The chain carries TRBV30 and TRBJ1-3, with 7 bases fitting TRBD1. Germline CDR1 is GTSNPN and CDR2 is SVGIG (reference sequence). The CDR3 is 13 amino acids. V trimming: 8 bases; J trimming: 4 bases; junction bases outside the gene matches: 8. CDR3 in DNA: TGTGCCCATCAAGGGGGCTACGGAAACACCATATATTTT. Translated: CAHQGGYGNTIYF.

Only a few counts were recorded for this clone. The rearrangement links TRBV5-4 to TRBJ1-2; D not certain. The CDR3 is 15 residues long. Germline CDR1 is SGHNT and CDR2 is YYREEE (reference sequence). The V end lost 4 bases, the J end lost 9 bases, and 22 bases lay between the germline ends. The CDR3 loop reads CASSHPLEPNTRYTF. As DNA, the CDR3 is TGTGCCAGCAGCCATCCACTAGAGCCGAATACCCGCTACACCTTC. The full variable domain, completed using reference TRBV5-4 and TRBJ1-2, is ETGVTQSPTHLIKTRGQQVTLRCSSQSGHNTVSWYQQALGQGPQFIFQYYREEENGRGNFPPRFSGLQFPNYSSELNVNALELDDSALYLCASSHPLEPNTRYTFGSGTRLTVV.

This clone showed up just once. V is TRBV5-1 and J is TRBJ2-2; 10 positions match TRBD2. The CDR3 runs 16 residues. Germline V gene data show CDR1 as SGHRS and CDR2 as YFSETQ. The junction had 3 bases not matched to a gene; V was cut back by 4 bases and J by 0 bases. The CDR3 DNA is TGCGCCAGCAGCCCGAGCGGGGGGGCGAACACCGGGGAGCTGTTTTTT. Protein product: CASSPSGGANTGELFF.

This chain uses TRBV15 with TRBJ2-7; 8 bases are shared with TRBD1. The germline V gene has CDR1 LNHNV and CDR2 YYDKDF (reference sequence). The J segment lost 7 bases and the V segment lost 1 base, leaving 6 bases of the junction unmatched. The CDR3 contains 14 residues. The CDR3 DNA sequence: TGTGCCACCAGCAGAGGGCAGGGGGCGGGGGAGCAGTACTTC. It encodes CATSRGQGAGEQYF.

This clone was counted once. The CDR3 DNA follows: TGTGCCAGCAGTGTAGCGGACAGCACAGATACGCAGTATTTT. Its translation is CASSVADSTDTQYF. This chain links TRBV25-1 with TRBJ2-3, with TRBD2 as a possible D gene (6 bases). The V gene lost 4 bases and the J gene lost 0 bases, with 8 bases spanning the gap. Germline CDR1 MGHDK, CDR2 SYGVNS. The CDR3 contains 14 residues.

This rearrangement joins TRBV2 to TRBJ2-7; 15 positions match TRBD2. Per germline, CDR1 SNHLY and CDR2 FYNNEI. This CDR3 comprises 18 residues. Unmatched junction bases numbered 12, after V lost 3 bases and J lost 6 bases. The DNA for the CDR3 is TGTGCCAGCAGTGACCGGACTAGCGGGAGGGCAAGCCACCTCGAGCAGTACTTC. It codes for CASSDRTSGRASHLEQYF.